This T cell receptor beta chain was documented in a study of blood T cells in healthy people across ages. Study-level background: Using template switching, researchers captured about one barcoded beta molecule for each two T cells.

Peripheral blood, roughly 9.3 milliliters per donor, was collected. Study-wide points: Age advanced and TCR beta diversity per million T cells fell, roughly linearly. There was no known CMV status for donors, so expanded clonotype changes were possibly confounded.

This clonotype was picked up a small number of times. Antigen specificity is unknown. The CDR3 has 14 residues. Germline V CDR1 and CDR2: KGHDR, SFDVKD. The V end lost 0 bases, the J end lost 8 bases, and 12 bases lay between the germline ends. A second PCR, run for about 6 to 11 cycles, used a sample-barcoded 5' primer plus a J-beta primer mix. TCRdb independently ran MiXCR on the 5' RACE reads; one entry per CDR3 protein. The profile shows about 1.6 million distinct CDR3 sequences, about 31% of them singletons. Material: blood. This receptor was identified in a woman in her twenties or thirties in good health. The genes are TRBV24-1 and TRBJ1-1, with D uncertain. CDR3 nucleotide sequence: TGTGCCACCAGTGATTTGACCCTCCAGCCAGAAGCTTTCTTT. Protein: CATSDLTLQPEAFF.